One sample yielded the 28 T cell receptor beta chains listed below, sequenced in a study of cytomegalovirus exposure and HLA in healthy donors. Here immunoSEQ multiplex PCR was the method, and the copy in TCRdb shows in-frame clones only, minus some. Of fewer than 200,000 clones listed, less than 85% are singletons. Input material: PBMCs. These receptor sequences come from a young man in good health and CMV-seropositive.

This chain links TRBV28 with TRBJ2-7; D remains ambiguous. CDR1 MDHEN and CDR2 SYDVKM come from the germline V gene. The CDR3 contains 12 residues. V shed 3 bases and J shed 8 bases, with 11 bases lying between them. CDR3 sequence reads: CASSFRYSKQYF. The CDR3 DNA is TGTGCCAGCAGTTTTAGGTACAGCAAGCAGTACTTC.

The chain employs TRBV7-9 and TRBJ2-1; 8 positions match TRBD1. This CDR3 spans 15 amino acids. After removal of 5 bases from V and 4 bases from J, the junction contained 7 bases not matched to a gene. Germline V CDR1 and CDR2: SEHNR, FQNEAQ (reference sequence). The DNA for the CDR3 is TGTGCCAGCAGCCCCAGGACAGGGAGGTACAATGAGCAGTTCTTC. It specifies CASSPRTGRYNEQFF.

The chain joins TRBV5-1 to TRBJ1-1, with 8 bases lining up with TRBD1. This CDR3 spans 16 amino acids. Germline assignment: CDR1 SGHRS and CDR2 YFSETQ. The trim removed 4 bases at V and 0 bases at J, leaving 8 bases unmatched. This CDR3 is CASSPAQGAMNTEAFF. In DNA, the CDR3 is TGCGCCAGCAGCCCAGCCCAGGGGGCTATGAACACTGAAGCTTTCTTT. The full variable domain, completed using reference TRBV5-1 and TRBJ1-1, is KAGVTQTPRYLIKTRGQQVTLSCSPISGHRSVSWYQQTPGQGLQFLFEYFSETQRNKGNFPGRFSGRQFSNSRSEMNVSTLELGDSALYLCASSPAQGAMNTEAFFGQGTRLTVV.

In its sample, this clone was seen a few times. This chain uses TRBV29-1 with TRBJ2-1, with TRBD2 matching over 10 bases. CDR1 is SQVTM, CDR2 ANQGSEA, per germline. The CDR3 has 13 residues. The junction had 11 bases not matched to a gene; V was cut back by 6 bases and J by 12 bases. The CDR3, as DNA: TGCAGCGTCGAAAGCGGGAGGGCCTTCCGGCAGTTCTTC. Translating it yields CSVESGRAFRQFF.

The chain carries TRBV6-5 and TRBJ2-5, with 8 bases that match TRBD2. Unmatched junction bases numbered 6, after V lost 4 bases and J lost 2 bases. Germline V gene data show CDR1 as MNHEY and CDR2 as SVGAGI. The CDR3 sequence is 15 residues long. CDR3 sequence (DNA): TGTGCCAGCAGTTCTACTAGCGGTTCACAAGAGACCCAGTACTTC. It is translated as CASSSTSGSQETQYF.

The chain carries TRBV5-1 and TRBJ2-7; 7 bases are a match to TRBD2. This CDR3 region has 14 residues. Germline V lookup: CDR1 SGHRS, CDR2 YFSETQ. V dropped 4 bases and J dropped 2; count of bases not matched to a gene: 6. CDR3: CASSRLAGPYEQYF. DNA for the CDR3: TGCGCCAGCAGCCGTTTAGCGGGCCCCTACGAGCAGTACTTC.

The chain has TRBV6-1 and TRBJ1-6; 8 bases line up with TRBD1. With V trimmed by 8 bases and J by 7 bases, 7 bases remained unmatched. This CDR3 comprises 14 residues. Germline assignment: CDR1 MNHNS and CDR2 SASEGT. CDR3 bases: TGTGCCAGCTGCATGGACAGGGCGAATTCACCCCTCCACTTT. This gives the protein CASCMDRANSPLHF.

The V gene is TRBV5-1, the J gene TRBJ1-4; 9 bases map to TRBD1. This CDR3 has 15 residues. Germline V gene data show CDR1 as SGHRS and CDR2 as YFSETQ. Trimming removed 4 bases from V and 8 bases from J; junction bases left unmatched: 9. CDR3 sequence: CASSNIGQGSEKLFF. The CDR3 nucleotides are TGCGCCAGCAGCAATATTGGACAGGGGAGCGAAAAACTGTTTTTT.

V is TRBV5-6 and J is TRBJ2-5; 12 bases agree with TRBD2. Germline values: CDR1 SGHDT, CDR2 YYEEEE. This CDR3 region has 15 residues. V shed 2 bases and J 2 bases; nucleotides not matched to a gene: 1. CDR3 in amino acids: CASSFLAGGQETQYF. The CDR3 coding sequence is TGTGCCAGCAGCTTCCTAGCGGGGGGGCAAGAGACCCAGTACTTC.

Here the CDR3 reads CASSTTGAGELFF. The CDR3 DNA is TGTGCCAGCAGCACGACAGGGGCCGGGGAGCTGTTTTTT. The V call is TRBV7-6, the J call TRBJ2-2, with TRBD1 matching over 8 bases. The trim removed 5 bases at V and 6 bases at J, leaving 2 bases unmatched. This CDR3 contains 13 residues. Germline CDR1 reads SGHVS; CDR2 reads FNYEAQ.

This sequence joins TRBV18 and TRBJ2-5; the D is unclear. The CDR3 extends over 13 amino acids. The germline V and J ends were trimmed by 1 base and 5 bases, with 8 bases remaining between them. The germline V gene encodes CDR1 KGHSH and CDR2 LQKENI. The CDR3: CASSPLVGETQYF. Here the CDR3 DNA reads TGTGCCAGCTCACCACTAGTCGGGGAGACCCAGTACTTC. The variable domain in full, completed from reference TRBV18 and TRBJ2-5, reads NAGVMQNPRHLVRRRGQEARLRCSPMKGHSHVYWYRQLPEEGLKFMVYLQKENIIDESGMPKERFSAEFPKEGPSILRIQQVVRGDSAAYFCASSPLVGETQYFGPGTRLLVL.

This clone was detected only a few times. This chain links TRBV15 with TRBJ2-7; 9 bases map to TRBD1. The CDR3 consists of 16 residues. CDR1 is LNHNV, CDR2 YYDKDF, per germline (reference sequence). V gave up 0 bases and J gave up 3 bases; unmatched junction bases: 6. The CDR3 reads CATSREPPGQGYEQYF. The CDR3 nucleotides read TGTGCCACCAGCAGAGAGCCCCCGGGACAGGGCTACGAGCAGTACTTC.

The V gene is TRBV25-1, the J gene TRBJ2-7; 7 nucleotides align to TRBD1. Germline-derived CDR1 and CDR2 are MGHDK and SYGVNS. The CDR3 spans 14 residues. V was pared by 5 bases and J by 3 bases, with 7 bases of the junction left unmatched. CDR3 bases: TGTGCCAGCAGTCCATTAGGGACAGTCTACGAGCAGTACTTC. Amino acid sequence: CASSPLGTVYEQYF.

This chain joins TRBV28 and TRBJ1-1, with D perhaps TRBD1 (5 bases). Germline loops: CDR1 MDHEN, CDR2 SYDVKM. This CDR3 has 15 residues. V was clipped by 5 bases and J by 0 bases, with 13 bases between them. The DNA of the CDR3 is TGTGCCAGCAGTGCCCCAGGGCAGCTGAACACTGAAGCTTTCTTT. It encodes CASSAPGQLNTEAFF.

This CDR3 reads CASSGTSGRLGGNEQFF. The DNA for the CDR3 is TGCGCCAGCAGCGGGACTAGCGGGAGGCTCGGGGGGAATGAGCAGTTCTTC. This chain uses TRBV5-1 with TRBJ2-1; TRBD2 agrees at 15 bases. The J segment lost 7 bases and the V segment lost 4 bases, leaving 9 bases of the junction unmatched. The CDR3 has 17 residues. Germline CDR1 and CDR2: SGHRS and YFSETQ.

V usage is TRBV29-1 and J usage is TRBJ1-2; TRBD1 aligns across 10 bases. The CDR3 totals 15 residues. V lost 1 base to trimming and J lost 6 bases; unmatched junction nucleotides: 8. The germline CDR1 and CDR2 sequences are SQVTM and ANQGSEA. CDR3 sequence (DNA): TGCAGCGTTGAAGGCCCCGGGACAGGGGCCCATGGCTACACCTTC. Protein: CSVEGPGTGAHGYTF.

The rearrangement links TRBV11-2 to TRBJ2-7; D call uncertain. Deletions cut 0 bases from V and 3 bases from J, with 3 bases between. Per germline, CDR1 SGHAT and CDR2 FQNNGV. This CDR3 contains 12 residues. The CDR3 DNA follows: TGTGCCAGCAGCTTAGACAGCTACGAGCAGTACTTC. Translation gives CASSLDSYEQYF.

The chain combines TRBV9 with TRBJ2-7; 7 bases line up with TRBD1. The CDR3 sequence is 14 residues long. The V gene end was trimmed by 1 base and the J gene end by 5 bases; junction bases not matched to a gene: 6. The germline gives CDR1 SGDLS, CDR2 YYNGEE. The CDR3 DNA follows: TGTGCCAGCAGCGTATTAGGGGGCAGCGACGAGCAGTACTTC. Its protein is CASSVLGGSDEQYF.

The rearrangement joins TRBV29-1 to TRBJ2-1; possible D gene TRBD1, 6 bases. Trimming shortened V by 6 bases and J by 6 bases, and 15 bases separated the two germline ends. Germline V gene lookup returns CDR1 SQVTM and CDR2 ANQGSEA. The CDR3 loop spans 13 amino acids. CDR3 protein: CSVIRGWGNEQFF. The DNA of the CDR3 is TGCAGCGTAATCAGGGGTTGGGGCAATGAGCAGTTCTTC.

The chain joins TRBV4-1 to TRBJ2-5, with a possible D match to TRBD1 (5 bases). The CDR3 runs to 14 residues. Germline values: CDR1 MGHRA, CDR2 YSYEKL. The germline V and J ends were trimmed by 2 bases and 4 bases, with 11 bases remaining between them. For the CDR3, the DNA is TGCGCCAGCAGCCAAAAAGGGGTTGGAGAGACCCAGTACTTC. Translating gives CASSQKGVGETQYF.

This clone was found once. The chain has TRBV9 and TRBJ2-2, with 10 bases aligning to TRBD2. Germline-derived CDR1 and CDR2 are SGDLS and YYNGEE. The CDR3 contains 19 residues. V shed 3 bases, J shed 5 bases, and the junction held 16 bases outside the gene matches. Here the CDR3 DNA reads TGTGCCAGCAGCGAAACCCCGGGACTAGCGACCGGAGGAACCGGGGAGCTGTTTTTT. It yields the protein CASSETPGLATGGTGELFF. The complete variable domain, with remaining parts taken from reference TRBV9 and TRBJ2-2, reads DSGVTQTPKHLITATGQRVTLRCSPRSGDLSVYWYQQSLDQGLQFLIQYYNGEERAKGNILERFSAQQFPDLHSELNLSSLELGDSALYFCASSETPGLATGGTGELFFGEGSRLTVL.

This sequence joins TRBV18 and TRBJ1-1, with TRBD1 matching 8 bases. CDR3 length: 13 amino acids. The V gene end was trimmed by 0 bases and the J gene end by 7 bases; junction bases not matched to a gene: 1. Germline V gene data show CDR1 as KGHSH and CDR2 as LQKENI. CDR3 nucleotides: TGTGCCAGCTCACCACCCGGACAGGGTGAAGCTTTCTTT. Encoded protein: CASSPPGQGEAFF.

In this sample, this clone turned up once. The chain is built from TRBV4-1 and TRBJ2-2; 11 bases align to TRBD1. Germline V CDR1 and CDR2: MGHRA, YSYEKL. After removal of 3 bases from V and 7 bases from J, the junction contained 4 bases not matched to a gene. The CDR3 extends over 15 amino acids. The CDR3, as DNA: TGCGCCAGCAGCCAGCCGGACAGGGGGCGCGGGGAGCTGTTTTTT. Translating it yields CASSQPDRGRGELFF.

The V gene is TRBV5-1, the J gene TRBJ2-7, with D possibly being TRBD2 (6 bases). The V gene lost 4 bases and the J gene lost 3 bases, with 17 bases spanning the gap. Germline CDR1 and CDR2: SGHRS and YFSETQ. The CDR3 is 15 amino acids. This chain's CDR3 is CASSLTGEAVYEQYF. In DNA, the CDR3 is TGCGCCAGCAGCCTTACTGGGGAGGCGGTCTACGAGCAGTACTTC.

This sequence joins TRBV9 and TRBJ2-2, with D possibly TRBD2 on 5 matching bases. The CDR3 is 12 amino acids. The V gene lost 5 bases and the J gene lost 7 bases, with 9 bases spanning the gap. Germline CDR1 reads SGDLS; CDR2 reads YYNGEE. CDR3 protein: CASSRAGGELFF. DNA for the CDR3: TGTGCCAGCAGTCGGGCGGGCGGGGAGCTGTTTTTT. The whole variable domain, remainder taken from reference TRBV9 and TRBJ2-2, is DSGVTQTPKHLITATGQRVTLRCSPRSGDLSVYWYQQSLDQGLQFLIQYYNGEERAKGNILERFSAQQFPDLHSELNLSSLELGDSALYFCASSRAGGELFFGEGSRLTVL.

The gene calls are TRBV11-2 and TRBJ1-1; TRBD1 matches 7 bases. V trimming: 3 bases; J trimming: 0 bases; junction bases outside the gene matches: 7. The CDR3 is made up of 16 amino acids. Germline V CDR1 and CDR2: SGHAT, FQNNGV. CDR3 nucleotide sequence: TGTGCCAGCAGCTTTCCAGGGGGACGGTTGAACACTGAAGCTTTCTTT. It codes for CASSFPGGRLNTEAFF.

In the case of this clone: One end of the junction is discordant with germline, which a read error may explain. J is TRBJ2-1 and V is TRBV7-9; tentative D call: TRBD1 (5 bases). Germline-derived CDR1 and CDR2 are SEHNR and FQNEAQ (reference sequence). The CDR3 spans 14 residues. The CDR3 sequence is CASSTDRSYSEQFF. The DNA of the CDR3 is TGTGCCAGCAGCACTGACAGATCTTACAGTGAGCAGTTCTTC.

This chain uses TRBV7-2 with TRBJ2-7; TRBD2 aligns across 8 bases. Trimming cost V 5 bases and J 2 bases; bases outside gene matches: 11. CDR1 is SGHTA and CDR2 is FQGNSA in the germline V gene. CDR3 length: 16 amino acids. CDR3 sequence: CASSHPPSGPPYEQYF. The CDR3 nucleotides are TGTGCCAGCAGCCATCCTCCTAGCGGGCCGCCCTACGAGCAGTACTTC. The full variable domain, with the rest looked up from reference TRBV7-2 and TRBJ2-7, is GAGVSQSPSNKVTEKGKDVELRCDPISGHTALYWYRQSLGQGLEFLIYFQGNSAPDKSGLPSDRFSAERTGGSVSTLTIQRTQQEDSAVYLCASSHPPSGPPYEQYFGPGTRLTVT.